A single sample gave rise to the 25 T cell receptor beta chains below, sequenced in a study of identical twins (TCRdb year 2016). Libraries were constructed by 5' RACE. The sequencer was an Illumina HiSeq 2000. TCRdb cleaned the public reads at Q25 with fastp, built clones with MiXCR and kept in-frame beta chains. One record per CDR3 amino acid sequence lists the most common genes and DNA. Recorded for this sample are over 500,000 distinct CDR3 sequences; about 20% of them occurred a single time. About 0.91% of the sample is held by the ten biggest clonotypes. These data were also filed under a second study, of T cells expressing NK-cell markers.

Sequencing was performed on CD4+ T cells sorted from blood. The receptors originated from a woman in her late teens or twenties in good health.

V usage is TRBV5-1 and J usage is TRBJ2-3; D not certain. V was clipped by 0 bases and J by 3 bases, with 11 bases between them. This CDR3 region has 15 residues. The germline CDR1 and CDR2 sequences are SGHRS and YFSETQ. The chain's CDR3 is CASSLGSARTDTQYF. In nucleotides, the CDR3 is TGCGCCAGCAGCTTGGGTTCAGCCAGAACAGATACGCAGTATTTT.

The rearrangement joins TRBV9 to TRBJ2-3; D is undetermined. Between the trimmed V and J ends, which lost 6 bases and 4 bases, there was a span of 21 bases. The CDR3 contains 16 residues. Germline V lookup: CDR1 SGDLS, CDR2 YYNGEE. The CDR3, as DNA: TGTGCCAGCAACCCTGTGGACCCGTCGTATGCAGATACGCAGTATTTT. Its translation is CASNPVDPSYADTQYF.

This clonotype was seen a few times. The rearrangement joins TRBV6-1 to TRBJ2-7; D tentatively fits TRBD1 or TRBD2 (5 bases each). The CDR3 loop spans 14 amino acids. V lost 10 bases and J lost 3, with 19 bases in between. Germline loops: CDR1 MNHNS, CDR2 SASEGT. The CDR3 region is CATDRDRKYYEQYF. The CDR3 DNA sequence: TGTGCCACCGACCGGGACCGAAAATACTACGAGCAGTACTTC.

This clonotype was counted only a few times. The chain has TRBV29-1 and TRBJ1-6, with D maybe TRBD1 (5 bases). From germline, CDR1 is SQVTM and CDR2 ANQGSEA. V was clipped by 4 bases and J by 6 bases, with 10 bases between them. This CDR3 has 13 amino acids. This CDR3 reads CSVGLTANSPLHF. The CDR3 DNA sequence: TGCAGCGTTGGTCTGACAGCTAATTCACCCCTCCACTTT.

This chain links TRBV7-9 with TRBJ2-1, with D tentatively TRBD1 (6 bases). CDR1 and CDR2 (germline): SEHNR, FQNEAQ (reference sequence). The CDR3 is 14 amino acids. V lost 3 bases, J lost 3 bases, and 9 bases lay in between. Written as DNA, the CDR3 is TGTGCCAGCAGCTTCCTGGGACACTACAATGAGCAGTTCTTC. Translating it yields CASSFLGHYNEQFF.

The rearrangement uses TRBV20-1 and TRBJ2-7; D is possibly TRBD1 (6 bases). Germline CDR1 is DFQATT and CDR2 is SNEGSKA (reference sequence). This CDR3 contains 14 residues. V lost 1 base and J 4 bases, leaving 14 bases between the germline ends. CDR3 residues: CSARVNRAPYEQYF. In DNA, the CDR3 is TGCAGTGCTAGAGTGAACAGGGCGCCTTACGAGCAGTACTTC.

The chain employs TRBV20-1 and TRBJ1-1; 7 bases map to TRBD1. The V segment lost 5 bases and the J segment 1 base; nucleotides outside the gene matches: 10. The CDR3 runs 15 residues. CDR1 and CDR2 from the germline V gene are DFQATT and SNEGSKA (reference sequence). CDR3 DNA: TGCAGTGCTTCGGGACAGAGGTTGGCGAACACTGAAGCTTTCTTT. Its protein is CSASGQRLANTEAFF.

This clonotype was counted only a few times. This chain joins TRBV7-2 and TRBJ1-1, with D perhaps matching TRBD1 (6 bases). The CDR3 is 14 amino acids. CDR1 is SGHTA, CDR2 FQGNSA, per germline. Deletions cut 8 bases from V and 2 bases from J, with 15 bases between. The CDR3 protein is CASGRTGTNTEAFF. The CDR3 nucleotides read TGTGCCAGCGGCCGTACCGGGACAAACACTGAAGCTTTCTTT.

The rearrangement links TRBV4-3 to TRBJ2-5; D may be TRBD1 or TRBD2 (5 bases each). The CDR3 consists of 15 residues. Trimming stripped 6 bases from V and 4 bases from J, with 18 bases between. Germline loops: CDR1 LGHNA, CDR2 YSLEER. The CDR3 loop is CASSRSEMRGETQYF. The CDR3 DNA sequence: TGCGCCAGCAGTCGTAGCGAGATGAGGGGAGAGACCCAGTACTTC.

V usage is TRBV29-1 and J usage is TRBJ1-1, with 7 bases that match TRBD1. V was clipped by 4 bases and J by 4 bases; unmatched bases: 9. Germline CDR1 reads SQVTM; CDR2 reads ANQGSEA. The CDR3 has 14 residues. The DNA for the CDR3 is TGCAGCGTTGGGGTGACAGGGCAAAGCACTGAAGCTTTCTTT. Translated, it gives CSVGVTGQSTEAFF.

This chain connects TRBV5-4 to TRBJ2-5; 9 bases fit TRBD2. Germline V gene lookup returns CDR1 SGHNT and CDR2 YYREEE (reference sequence). CDR3 length: 16 residues. V gave up 4 bases and J gave up 2 bases; unmatched junction bases: 9. Here the CDR3 DNA reads TGTGCCAGCAGCCAAATCGGCGGGAGGGATCAAGAGACCCAGTACTTC. This sequence encodes CASSQIGGRDQETQYF. Looking up the rest from reference TRBV5-4 and TRBJ2-5 gives the full variable domain: ETGVTQSPTHLIKTRGQQVTLRCSSQSGHNTVSWYQQALGQGPQFIFQYYREEENGRGNFPPRFSGLQFPNYSSELNVNALELDDSALYLCASSQIGGRDQETQYFGPGTRLLVL.

The chain carries TRBV7-2 and TRBJ2-1; D not resolved. Between the trimmed V and J ends, which lost 5 bases and 3 bases, there was a span of 17 bases. Germline V gene sequence: CDR1 SGHTA, CDR2 FQGNSA. CDR3 length: 16 residues. CDR3 sequence reads: CASSPSRALYYNEQFF. DNA for the CDR3: TGTGCCAGCAGCCCTTCTCGGGCCCTATACTACAATGAGCAGTTCTTC.

The chain has TRBV18 and TRBJ2-5; 9 bases agree with TRBD2. Germline V lookup: CDR1 KGHSH, CDR2 LQKENI. After removal of 3 bases from V and 4 bases from J, the junction contained 12 bases not matched to a gene. The CDR3 spans 17 residues. The DNA for the CDR3 is TGTGCCAGCTCACCTGTAGCGGGAGTCCCCGTTCGAGAGACCCAGTACTTC. Its protein product is CASSPVAGVPVRETQYF.

This chain's CDR3 is CSAIQADRDNQPQHF. For the CDR3, the DNA is TGCAGTGCAATACAGGCGGACAGGGACAATCAGCCCCAGCATTTT. The chain has TRBV20-1 and TRBJ1-5; 8 bases are shared with TRBD1. This CDR3 is 15 amino acids long. Germline CDR1 DFQATT, CDR2 SNEGSKA (reference sequence). V lost 6 bases to trimming and J lost 3 bases; unmatched junction nucleotides: 10.

This clonotype was detected only once. The rearrangement links TRBV6-1 to TRBJ1-1, with TRBD1 matching 7 bases. The CDR3 loop spans 15 amino acids. Germline CDR1 is MNHNS and CDR2 is SASEGT. The ends lost 7 bases at V and 3 bases at J; junction bases unmatched: 11. DNA of the CDR3: TGTGCCAGCACGATCCCAGGGGGAGGTCACACTGAAGCTTTCTTT. The encoded protein is CASTIPGGGHTEAFF.

The rearrangement joins TRBV6-2 or TRBV6-3 to TRBJ1-1; no reliable D call. CDR3 length: 13 amino acids. V gave up 6 bases and J gave up 7 bases, with 15 bases separating them. Germline-derived CDR1 and CDR2 are MNHEY and SVGEGT. The chain's CDR3 is CASRAAAVLEAFF. CDR3 in DNA: TGTGCCAGCAGAGCCGCCGCAGTACTTGAAGCTTTCTTT.

This clonotype was counted between two and nine times. V gene TRBV3-1 combines with J gene TRBJ2-5; 9 positions agree with TRBD2. The CDR3 length is 15 residues. Losses at the gene ends were 4 bases for V and 6 bases for J; bases not matched to a gene: 9. Germline CDR1 and CDR2: LGHDT and YNNKEL (reference sequence). CDR3: CASSPPPSGTQTQYF. Here the CDR3 DNA reads TGTGCCAGCAGCCCCCCCCCTAGCGGGACGCAGACCCAGTACTTC.

The sample holds a few counts of this clonotype. The chain combines TRBV6-5 with TRBJ2-4, with a possible D match to TRBD2 (6 bases). The V gene's germline CDR1 is MNHEY and CDR2 SVGAGI. CDR3 length: 16 residues. Trimming left V 2 bases short and J 2 bases short, with 13 bases between. The CDR3 DNA reads TGTGCCAGCAGTTACGGGCAGGGAGGATCCAAAAACATTCAGTACTTC. It is translated as CASSYGQGGSKNIQYF.

This clonotype appeared a few times. The gene calls are TRBV4-1 and TRBJ1-4, with 9 bases aligning to TRBD1. The germline gives CDR1 MGHRA, CDR2 YSYEKL. Germline trimming cut 4 bases from V and 7 bases from J; bases unmatched to any gene: 4. The CDR3 contains 14 residues. The CDR3 coding sequence is TGCGCCAGCAGCCGAACAGGGGGCCGTGAAAAACTGTTTTTT. It yields the protein CASSRTGGREKLFF.

The rearrangement links TRBV12-3 or TRBV12-4 to TRBJ2-1, with TRBD2 matching 7 bases. CDR3 length equals 17 residues. Trimming removed 3 bases from V and 7 bases from J; junction bases left unmatched: 15. The CDR3 region is CASSFSLARASGNEQFF. The CDR3 bases are TGTGCCAGCAGTTTTAGCCTCGCGAGGGCTAGCGGAAATGAGCAGTTCTTC.

This clonotype came up a few times. This sequence joins TRBV12-3 or TRBV12-4 and TRBJ2-5; D remains unclear. This CDR3 has 14 amino acids. The V end lost 4 bases, the J end lost 4 bases, and 13 bases lay between the germline ends. CDR3 residues: CASSYSLKAETQYF. In DNA, the CDR3 is TGTGCCAGCAGTTATTCGTTGAAGGCAGAGACCCAGTACTTC.

The chain has TRBV12-3 or TRBV12-4 and TRBJ1-4; possible D gene TRBD1, 5 bases. The CDR3 has 14 residues. The V end lost 2 bases, the J end lost 8 bases, and 12 bases lay between the germline ends. The CDR3 DNA follows: TGTGCCAGCAGTTTATGGCAGGGAAAAGAAAAACTGTTTTTT. The encoded protein is CASSLWQGKEKLFF.

This chain uses TRBV11-2 with TRBJ2-3, with 12 nucleotides matching TRBD2. Germline values: CDR1 SGHAT, CDR2 FQNNGV. The CDR3 sequence is 17 residues long. The J segment lost 2 bases and the V segment lost 1 base, leaving 4 bases of the junction unmatched. The DNA of the CDR3 is TGTGCCAGCAGCTTAGGACGGACTAGCGGGAACACAGATACGCAGTATTTT. Amino acids: CASSLGRTSGNTDTQYF.

The V gene is TRBV7-9, the J gene TRBJ2-1; 10 bases align to TRBD1. There are 12 residues in the CDR3. CDR1 SEHNR and CDR2 FQNEAQ come from the germline V gene (reference sequence). Trimming took 3 bases from V and 14 from J; bases not matched to a gene: 4. DNA of the CDR3: TGTGCCAGCAGCTTTGACAGGGGGCGAGAGTTCTTC. Protein sequence: CASSFDRGREFF. Filled out from reference TRBV7-9 and TRBJ2-1, the complete variable domain reads DTGVSQNPRHKITKRGQNVTFRCDPISEHNRLYWYRQTLGQGPEFLTYFQNEAQLEKSRLLSDRFSAERPKGSFSTLEIQRTEQGDSAMYLCASSFDRGREFFGPGTRLTVL.

This sequence joins TRBV10-3 and TRBJ1-5; D gene unclear. Per the germline V gene, CDR1 is ENHRY and CDR2 is SYGVKD. CDR3 size: 13 residues. V lost 7 bases, J lost 0 bases, and 7 bases lay in between. As DNA, the CDR3 is TGTGCCATCACCGGGGATAGCAATCAGCCCCAGCATTTT. Residues: CAITGDSNQPQHF.